Presented here are 8 T cell receptor beta chains from one specimen sequenced in a study of STAT5B mutations in CD4+ large granular lymphocyte leukemia. The table came from immunoSEQ multiplex PCR; TCRdb's copy has only in-frame clones and leaves some out. Among about 48,000 clones listed, 55% to 75% were seen once. Sequences were obtained from CD4+ T cells from blood buffy coats. These TCRs come from a human donor in good health.

This clone was counted once. This chain connects TRBV19 to TRBJ2-5; D perhaps matches TRBD1 (5 bases). This CDR3 contains 14 residues. Germline V lookup: CDR1 LNHDA, CDR2 SQIVND (reference sequence). V gave up 4 bases and J gave up 4 bases, with 13 bases separating them. The CDR3 loop is CASSTTQEPETQYF. The CDR3 coding sequence is TGTGCCAGTAGTACCACACAGGAGCCAGAGACCCAGTACTTC.

This clone was seen a handful of times. The gene calls are TRBV7-2 and TRBJ1-5; no clear D gene. Germline CDR1 reads SGHTA; CDR2 reads FQGNSA. Trimming took 0 bases from V and 8 from J, leaving 8 bases between them. The CDR3 contains 13 residues. CDR3 DNA: TGTGCCAGCAGCTTAGCCCCTCCGAAGCCCCAGCATTTT. Translating it yields CASSLAPPKPQHF. Using reference TRBV7-2 and TRBJ1-5 for the parts outside the CDR3, the full variable domain is GAGVSQSPSNKVTEKGKDVELRCDPISGHTALYWYRQSLGQGLEFLIYFQGNSAPDKSGLPSDRFSAERTGGSVSTLTIQRTQQEDSAVYLCASSLAPPKPQHFGDGTRLSIL.

The chain couples TRBV11-2 to TRBJ2-1; no clear D gene. This CDR3 spans 12 amino acids. From germline, CDR1 is SGHAT and CDR2 FQNNGV. V was shortened by 2 bases and J by 5 bases, with 4 bases between the two germline ends. CDR3: CASSLQNNEQFF. The CDR3 DNA follows: TGTGCCAGCAGCTTACAGAACAATGAGCAGTTCTTC.

The chain links TRBV7-2 to TRBJ2-5; TRBD2 agrees at 7 bases. CDR1 is SGHTA, CDR2 FQGNSA, per germline. This CDR3 has 15 residues. With 5 bases clipped from V and 3 bases from J, the junction kept 9 bases outside the gene matches. CDR3 amino acids: CASSIVGLAEETQYF. The CDR3 coding sequence is TGTGCCAGCAGCATAGTTGGGCTAGCGGAAGAGACCCAGTACTTC. Full variable domain (remainder filled in from reference TRBV7-2 and TRBJ2-5): GAGVSQSPSNKVTEKGKDVELRCDPISGHTALYWYRQSLGQGLEFLIYFQGNSAPDKSGLPSDRFSAERTGGSVSTLTIQRTQQEDSAVYLCASSIVGLAEETQYFGPGTRLLVL.

The rearrangement uses TRBV9 and TRBJ1-4; D is perhaps TRBD1 (6 bases). Trimming cost V 4 bases and J 6 bases, with 16 bases left between them. The CDR3 runs 15 residues. CDR1 and CDR2 (germline): SGDLS, YYNGEE. CDR3 DNA sequence: TGTGCCAGCAGCCCCTCACAGGGTGGGGATGAAAAACTGTTTTTT. Translation gives CASSPSQGGDEKLFF.

The gene calls are TRBV18 and TRBJ1-2, with 9 bases that match TRBD1. This CDR3 is 16 amino acids long. Trimming removed 3 bases from V and 8 bases from J; junction bases left unmatched: 13. Germline assignment: CDR1 KGHSH and CDR2 LQKENI. This CDR3 reads CASSPPSTGGKVGYTF. Written as DNA, the CDR3 is TGTGCCAGCTCACCTCCTTCGACAGGGGGGAAAGTGGGCTACACCTTC.

The sample holds one count of this clone. The rearrangement joins TRBV5-1 to TRBJ2-1; 15 bases line up with TRBD2. Germline trimming cut 2 bases from V and 9 bases from J; bases unmatched to any gene: 6. This CDR3 is 16 amino acids long. From germline, CDR1 is SGHRS and CDR2 YFSETQ. CDR3 region: CASSLTPGLAGGEQFF. The CDR3 DNA sequence: TGCGCCAGCAGCTTAACTCCGGGACTAGCGGGGGGTGAGCAGTTCTTC.

This clone was counted a few times. The CDR3 coding sequence is TGTGCCAGTACCATGGGGGCCTGGGGGTCCCAAAAACTGTTTTTT. Translating it yields CASTMGAWGSQKLFF. The genes are TRBV19 and TRBJ1-4; TRBD1 might be the D (6 bases). The CDR3 extends over 15 amino acids. Trimming removed 7 bases at V and 9 bases at J, with 21 bases between. The germline gives CDR1 LNHDA, CDR2 SQIVND (reference sequence).